This T cell receptor (beta chain) appears in the sequencing data of a study of cytomegalovirus exposure and HLA in healthy donors. Whole-study findings and limits: Researchers reported in a later analysis that common viral pathogens appeared linked to several top clusters. The sole available immune exposure information was CMV serostatus. Later genetic work tied a missense DCLRE1C variant to beta-chain V and J trimming.

As to this clone: The antigen remains unidentified.

This CDR3 has 14 amino acids. The germline gives CDR1 SGHRS, CDR2 YFSETQ. With 1 base removed from V and 4 bases from J, the gap between germline ends came to 11 bases. The study ran its PCR with 60 Vbeta and 13 Jbeta primers. Data came from immunoSEQ multiplex PCR; TCRdb stores just in-frame clones and leaves some out. The table lists tens of thousands of clones, roughly 76% of them singletons, with 1.9% in the top ten. The sequencing sample was made of PBMCs. V and J are TRBV5-1 and TRBJ2-5, with D tentatively TRBD2 (5 bases). The clonotype originates from a woman aged 25 to 39 in good health and CMV-seronegative. The DNA of the CDR3 is TGCGCCAGCAGCTTGTTGCCGGGGTCAGAGACCCAGTACTTC. It translates to CASSLLPGSETQYF.